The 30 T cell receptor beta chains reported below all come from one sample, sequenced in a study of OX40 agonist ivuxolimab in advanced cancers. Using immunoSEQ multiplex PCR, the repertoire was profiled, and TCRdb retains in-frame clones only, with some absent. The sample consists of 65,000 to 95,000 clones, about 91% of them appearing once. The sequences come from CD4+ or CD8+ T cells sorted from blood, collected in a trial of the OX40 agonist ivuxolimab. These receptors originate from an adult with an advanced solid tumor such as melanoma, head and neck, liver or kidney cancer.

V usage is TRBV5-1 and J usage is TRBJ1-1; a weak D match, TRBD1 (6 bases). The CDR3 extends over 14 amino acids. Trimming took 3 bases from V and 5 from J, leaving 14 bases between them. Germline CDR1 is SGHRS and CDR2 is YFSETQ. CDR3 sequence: CASSSSGVGTEAFF. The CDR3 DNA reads TGCGCCAGCAGCTCGTCAGGGGTGGGGACTGAAGCTTTCTTT. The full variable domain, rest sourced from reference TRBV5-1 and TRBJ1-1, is KAGVTQTPRYLIKTRGQQVTLSCSPISGHRSVSWYQQTPGQGLQFLFEYFSETQRNKGNFPGRFSGRQFSNSRSEMNVSTLELGDSALYLCASSSSGVGTEAFFGQGTRLTVV.

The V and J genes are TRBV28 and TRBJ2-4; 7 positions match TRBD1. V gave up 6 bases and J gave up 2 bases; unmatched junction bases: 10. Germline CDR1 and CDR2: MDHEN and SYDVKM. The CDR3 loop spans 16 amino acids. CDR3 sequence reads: CASSYRQGLSKNIQYF. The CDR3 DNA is TGTGCCAGCAGCTACAGACAGGGATTATCCAAAAACATTCAGTACTTC.

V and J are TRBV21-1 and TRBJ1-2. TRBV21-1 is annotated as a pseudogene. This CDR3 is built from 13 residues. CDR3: CASSKAPGYGYTF. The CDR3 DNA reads TGTGCCAGCAGCAAAGCTCCCGGGTATGGCTACACCTTC.

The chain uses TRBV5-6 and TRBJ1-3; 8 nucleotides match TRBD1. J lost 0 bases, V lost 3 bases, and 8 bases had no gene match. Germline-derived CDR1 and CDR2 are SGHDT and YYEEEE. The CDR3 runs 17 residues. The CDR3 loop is CASSSGTGASSGNTIYF. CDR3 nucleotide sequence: TGTGCCAGCAGCTCCGGGACAGGTGCTTCCTCTGGAAACACCATATATTTT.

The CDR3 bases are TGTGCCAGCAGCTTAGAGACTAGCGGGAAGAGCGGTGAGCTGTTTTTT. Its protein product is CASSLETSGKSGELFF. The chain carries TRBV7-6 and TRBJ2-2; 11 bases match TRBD2. This CDR3 spans 16 amino acids. J gave up 11 bases and V 1 base, and 9 bases lay outside the gene matches. CDR1 is SGHVS, CDR2 FNYEAQ, per germline.

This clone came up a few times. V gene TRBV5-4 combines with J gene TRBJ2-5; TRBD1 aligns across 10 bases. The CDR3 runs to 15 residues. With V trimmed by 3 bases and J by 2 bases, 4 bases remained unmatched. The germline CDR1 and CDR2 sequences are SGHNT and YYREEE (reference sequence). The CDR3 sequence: CASSWGDRGQETQYF. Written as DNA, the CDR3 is TGTGCCAGCAGCTGGGGGGACAGGGGACAAGAGACCCAGTACTTC.

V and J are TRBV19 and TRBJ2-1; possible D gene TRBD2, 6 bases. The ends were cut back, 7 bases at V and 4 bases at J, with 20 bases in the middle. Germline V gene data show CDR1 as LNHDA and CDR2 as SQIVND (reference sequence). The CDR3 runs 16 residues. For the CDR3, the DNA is TGTGCCAGTATACCGTCGGGAGTATTTAGGTACAATGAGCAGTTCTTC. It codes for CASIPSGVFRYNEQFF.

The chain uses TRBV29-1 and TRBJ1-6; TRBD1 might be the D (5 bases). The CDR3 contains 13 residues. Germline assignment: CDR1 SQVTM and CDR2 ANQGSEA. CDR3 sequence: CTSPPGKNSPLHF. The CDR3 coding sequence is TGCACCTCTCCCCCAGGGAAGAATTCACCCCTCCACTTT.

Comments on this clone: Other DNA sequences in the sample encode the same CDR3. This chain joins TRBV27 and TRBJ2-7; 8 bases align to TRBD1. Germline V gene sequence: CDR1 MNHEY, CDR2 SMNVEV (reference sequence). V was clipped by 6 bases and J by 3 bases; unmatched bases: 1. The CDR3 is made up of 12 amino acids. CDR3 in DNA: TGTGCCAGCAGAACAGGGGGCTACGAGCAGTACTTC. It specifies CASRTGGYEQYF.

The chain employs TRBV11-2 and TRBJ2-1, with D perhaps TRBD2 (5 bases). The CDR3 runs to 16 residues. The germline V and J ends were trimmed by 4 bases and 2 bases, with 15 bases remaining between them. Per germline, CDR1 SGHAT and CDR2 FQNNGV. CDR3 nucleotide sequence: TGTGCCAGCAGCTCAGGTGAGGGTCGGGCCTACAATGAGCAGTTCTTC. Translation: CASSSGEGRAYNEQFF.

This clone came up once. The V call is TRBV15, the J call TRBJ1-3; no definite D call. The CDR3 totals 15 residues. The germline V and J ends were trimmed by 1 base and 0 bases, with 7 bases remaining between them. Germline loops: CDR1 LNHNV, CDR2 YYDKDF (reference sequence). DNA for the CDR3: TGTGCCACCAGCAGAGCCAGGACCTCTGGAAACACCATATATTTT. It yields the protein CATSRARTSGNTIYF.

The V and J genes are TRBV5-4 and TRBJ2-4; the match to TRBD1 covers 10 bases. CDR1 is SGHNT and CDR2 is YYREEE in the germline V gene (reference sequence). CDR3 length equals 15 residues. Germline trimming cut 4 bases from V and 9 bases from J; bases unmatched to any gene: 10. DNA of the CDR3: TGTGCCAGCAGCCACCCGGGACAGGGGCACCTCATTCAGTACTTC. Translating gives CASSHPGQGHLIQYF.

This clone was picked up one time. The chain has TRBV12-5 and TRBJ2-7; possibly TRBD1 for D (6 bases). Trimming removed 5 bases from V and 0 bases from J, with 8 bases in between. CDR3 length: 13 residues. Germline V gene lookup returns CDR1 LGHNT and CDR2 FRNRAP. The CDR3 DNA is TGTGCTAGTGGTGGACAGCCCTCCTACGAGCAGTACTTC. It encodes CASGGQPSYEQYF.

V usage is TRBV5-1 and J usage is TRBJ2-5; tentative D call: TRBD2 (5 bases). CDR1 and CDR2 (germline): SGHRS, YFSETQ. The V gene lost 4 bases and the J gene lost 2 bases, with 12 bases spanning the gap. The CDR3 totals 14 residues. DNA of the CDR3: TGCGCCAGCAGCAAAGTCCCGGGACAAGAGACCCAGTACTTC. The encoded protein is CASSKVPGQETQYF. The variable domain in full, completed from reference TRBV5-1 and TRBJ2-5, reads KAGVTQTPRYLIKTRGQQVTLSCSPISGHRSVSWYQQTPGQGLQFLFEYFSETQRNKGNFPGRFSGRQFSNSRSEMNVSTLELGDSALYLCASSKVPGQETQYFGPGTRLLVL.

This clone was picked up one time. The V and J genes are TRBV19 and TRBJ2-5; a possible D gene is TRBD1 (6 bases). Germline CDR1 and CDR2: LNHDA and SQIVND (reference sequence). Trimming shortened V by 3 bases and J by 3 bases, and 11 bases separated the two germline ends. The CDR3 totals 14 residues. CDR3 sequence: CASSIGTSKETQYF. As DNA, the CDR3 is TGTGCCAGTAGTATTGGGACATCTAAAGAGACCCAGTACTTC.

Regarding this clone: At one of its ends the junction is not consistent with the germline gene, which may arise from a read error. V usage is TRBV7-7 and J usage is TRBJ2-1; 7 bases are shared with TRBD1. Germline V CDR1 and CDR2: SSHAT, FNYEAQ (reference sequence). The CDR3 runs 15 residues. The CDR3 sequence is CASSSDRASVGEQFF. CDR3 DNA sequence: TGTGCTAGCAGCTCCGACAGGGCCAGTGTGGGTGAGCAGTTCTTC.

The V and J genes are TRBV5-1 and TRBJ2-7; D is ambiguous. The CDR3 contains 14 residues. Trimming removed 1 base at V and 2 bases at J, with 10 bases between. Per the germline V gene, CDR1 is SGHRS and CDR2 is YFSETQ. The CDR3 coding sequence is TGCGCCAGCAGCTTGCTAGGGTCCCCCTACGAGCAGTACTTC. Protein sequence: CASSLLGSPYEQYF.

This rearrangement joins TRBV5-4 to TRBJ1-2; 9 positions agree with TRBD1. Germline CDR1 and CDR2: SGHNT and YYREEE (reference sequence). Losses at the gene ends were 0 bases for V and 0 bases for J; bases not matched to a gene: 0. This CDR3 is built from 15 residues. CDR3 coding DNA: TGTGCCAGCAGCTTGGGGACAGGGGCTAACTATGGCTACACCTTC. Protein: CASSLGTGANYGYTF.

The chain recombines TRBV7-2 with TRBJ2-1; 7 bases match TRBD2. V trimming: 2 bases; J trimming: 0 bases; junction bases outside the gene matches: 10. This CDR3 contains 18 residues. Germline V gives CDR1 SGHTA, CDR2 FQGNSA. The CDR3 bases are TGTGCCAGCAGCTTACGGCGACTAGCTTTCAGCTCCTACAATGAGCAGTTCTTC. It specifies CASSLRRLAFSSYNEQFF.

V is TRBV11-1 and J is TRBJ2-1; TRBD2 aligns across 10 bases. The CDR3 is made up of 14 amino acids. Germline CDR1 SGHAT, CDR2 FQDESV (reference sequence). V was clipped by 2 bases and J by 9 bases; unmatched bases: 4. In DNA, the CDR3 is TGTGCCAGCAGCTTACTAGCGGGAGCTGGTGAGCAGTTCTTC. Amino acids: CASSLLAGAGEQFF.

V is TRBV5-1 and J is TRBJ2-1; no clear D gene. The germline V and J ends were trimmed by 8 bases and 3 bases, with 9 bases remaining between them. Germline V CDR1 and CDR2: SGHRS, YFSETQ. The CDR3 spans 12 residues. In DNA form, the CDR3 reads TGCGCCAGTAGGTCCGGCTACAATGAGCAGTTCTTC. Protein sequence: CASRSGYNEQFF.

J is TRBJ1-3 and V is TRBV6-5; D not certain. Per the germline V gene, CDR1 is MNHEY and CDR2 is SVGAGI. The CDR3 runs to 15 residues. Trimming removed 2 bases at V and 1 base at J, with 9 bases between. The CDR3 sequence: CASSYDWGSGNTIYF. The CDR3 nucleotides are TGTGCCAGCAGTTACGATTGGGGTTCTGGAAACACCATATATTTT.

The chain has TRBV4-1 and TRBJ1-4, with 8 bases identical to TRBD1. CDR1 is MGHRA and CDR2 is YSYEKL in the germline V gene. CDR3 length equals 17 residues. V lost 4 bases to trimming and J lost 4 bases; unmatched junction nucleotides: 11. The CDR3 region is CASSLNTQGVSNEKLFF. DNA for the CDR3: TGCGCCAGCAGCCTCAATACACAGGGGGTTAGTAATGAAAAACTGTTTTTT.

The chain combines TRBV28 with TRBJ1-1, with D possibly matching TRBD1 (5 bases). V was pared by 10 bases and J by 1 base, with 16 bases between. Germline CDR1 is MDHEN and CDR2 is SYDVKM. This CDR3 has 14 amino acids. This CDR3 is CATREIGANTEAFF. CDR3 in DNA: TGTGCCACCAGGGAAATTGGGGCGAACACTGAAGCTTTCTTT.

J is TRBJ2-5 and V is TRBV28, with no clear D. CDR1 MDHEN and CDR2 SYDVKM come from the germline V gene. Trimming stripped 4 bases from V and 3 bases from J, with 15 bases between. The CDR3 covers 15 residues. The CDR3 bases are TGTGCCAGCAGTTCGGACCCCCCGTTGGAAGAGACCCAGTACTTC. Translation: CASSSDPPLEETQYF.

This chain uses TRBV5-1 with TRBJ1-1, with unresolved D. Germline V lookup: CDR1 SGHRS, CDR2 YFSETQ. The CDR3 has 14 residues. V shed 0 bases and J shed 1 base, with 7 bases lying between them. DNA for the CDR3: TGCGCCAGCAGCTTGGCCCCGGGGAACACTGAAGCTTTCTTT. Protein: CASSLAPGNTEAFF.

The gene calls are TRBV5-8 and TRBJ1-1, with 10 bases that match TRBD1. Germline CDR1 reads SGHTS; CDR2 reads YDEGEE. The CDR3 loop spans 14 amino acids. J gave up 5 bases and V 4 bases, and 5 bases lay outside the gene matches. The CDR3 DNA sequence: TGTGCCAGCAGCCTGGGACAGGGGTATACTGAAGCTTTCTTT. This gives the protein CASSLGQGYTEAFF.

CDR3 in amino acids: CASKQAGINEQFF. The CDR3 bases are TGTGCCAGCAAGCAAGCGGGGATCAATGAGCAGTTCTTC. The gene calls are TRBV6-5 and TRBJ2-1, with 7 bases that match TRBD2. Germline V lookup: CDR1 MNHEY, CDR2 SVGAGI. With V trimmed by 7 bases and J by 6 bases, 6 bases remained unmatched. The CDR3 runs 13 residues.

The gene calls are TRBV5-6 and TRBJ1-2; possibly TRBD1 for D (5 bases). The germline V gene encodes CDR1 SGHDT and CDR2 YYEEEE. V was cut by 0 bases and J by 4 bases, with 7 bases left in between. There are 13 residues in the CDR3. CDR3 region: CASSLGDLYGYTF. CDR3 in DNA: TGTGCCAGCAGCTTGGGGGACCTCTATGGCTACACCTTC.

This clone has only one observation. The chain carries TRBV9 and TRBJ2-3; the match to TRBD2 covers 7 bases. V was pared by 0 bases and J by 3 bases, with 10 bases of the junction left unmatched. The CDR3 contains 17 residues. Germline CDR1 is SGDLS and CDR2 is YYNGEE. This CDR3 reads CASSVAHGAGKTDTQYF. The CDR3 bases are TGTGCCAGCAGCGTAGCTCACGGAGCGGGAAAAACAGATACGCAGTATTTT.